Listed here are 10 T cell receptor beta chains from one sample, sequenced in a study of OX40 agonist ivuxolimab in advanced cancers. Data came from immunoSEQ multiplex PCR; TCRdb stores just in-frame clones and leaves some out. The sample has some 16,000 clones, roughly 82% seen once; the top ten hold approximately 2.5%. This sample comprised CD4+ or CD8+ T cells sorted from blood, obtained in a trial of the OX40 agonist ivuxolimab. The receptor set was obtained from an adult with an advanced solid tumor such as melanoma, head and neck, liver or kidney cancer.

This clone was seen once. V and J are TRBV19 and TRBJ2-5; D is unclear. The end of the DNA fits TRBJ2-7 better, so the J call may be wrong. Per the germline V gene, CDR1 is LNHDA and CDR2 is SQIVND (reference sequence). The CDR3 has 14 amino acids. This CDR3 reads CASSIAAGIHEQYF. In nucleotides, the CDR3 is TGTGCCAGTAGTATTGCAGCAGGTATCCACGAGCAGTACTTC.

The chain uses TRBV7-6 and TRBJ2-1, with 9 bases identical to TRBD2. This CDR3 has 15 residues. Germline V gene lookup returns CDR1 SGHVS and CDR2 FNYEAQ. V shed 3 bases and J 7 bases; nucleotides not matched to a gene: 7. The CDR3 reads CASSFGGRANNEQFF. CDR3 DNA sequence: TGTGCCAGCAGCTTCGGCGGGAGGGCCAATAATGAGCAGTTCTTC.

The chain is built from TRBV6-6 and TRBJ1-1; D is unclear. V lost 2 bases and J 1 base, leaving 5 bases between the germline ends. Germline V gene lookup returns CDR1 MNHNY and CDR2 SVGAGI (reference sequence). The CDR3 covers 13 residues. This chain's CDR3 is CASSYEPNTEAFF. CDR3 nucleotide sequence: TGTGCCAGCAGTTACGAACCGAACACTGAAGCTTTCTTT.

The V and J genes are TRBV5-1 and TRBJ2-2; 9 positions match TRBD1. Trimming at V came to 4 bases and at J to 2 bases, leaving 6 bases not matched to a gene. Germline V gives CDR1 SGHRS, CDR2 YFSETQ. The CDR3 sequence is 16 residues long. CDR3: CASSRTGAVNTGELFF. The CDR3 bases are TGCGCCAGCAGCAGGACAGGGGCCGTAAACACCGGGGAGCTGTTTTTT.

This clone is a singleton in its sample. This sequence joins TRBV10-3 and TRBJ2-5; TRBD1 is a possible D gene (5 bases). The DNA end lines up better with TRBJ2-7; the J call may be wrong. The CDR3 covers 13 residues. Germline V gene sequence: CDR1 ENHRY, CDR2 SYGVKD. This CDR3 reads CAISEGAGYEQYF. The CDR3 nucleotides are TGTGCCATCAGTGAGGGGGCTGGGTACGAGCAGTACTTC.

V is TRBV2 and J is TRBJ2-5, with D maybe TRBD1 (7 bases). Germline V gene data show CDR1 as SNHLY and CDR2 as FYNNEI. Trimming pared 6 bases from V and 11 bases from J, leaving 16 bases between. This CDR3 is 12 amino acids long. CDR3 sequence: CASRATGEEQYF. The CDR3 DNA sequence: TGTGCCAGCAGGGCCACAGGGGAGGAGCAGTACTTC.

The gene calls are TRBV15 and TRBJ2-1; TRBD2 agrees at 9 bases. Germline loops: CDR1 LNHNV, CDR2 YYDKDF (reference sequence). The CDR3 totals 16 residues. V shed 1 base, J shed 4 bases, and the junction held 5 bases outside the gene matches. This CDR3 reads CATSRGSSGSYNEQFF. The DNA for the CDR3 is TGTGCCACCAGCAGAGGAAGTAGCGGGAGTTACAATGAGCAGTTCTTC.

The rearrangement joins TRBV7-2 to TRBJ2-1; 9 bases are shared with TRBD2. Unmatched junction bases numbered 7, after V lost 4 bases and J lost 0 bases. The CDR3 extends over 17 amino acids. CDR1 is SGHTA and CDR2 is FQGNSA in the germline V gene. CDR3 nucleotide sequence: TGTGCCAGCAGCTCCTTAGCGGGAGCGCACTCCTACAATGAGCAGTTCTTC. It is translated as CASSSLAGAHSYNEQFF.

This clone has more than one count but fewer than ten. The chain uses TRBV10-1 and TRBJ2-1; the match to TRBD2 covers 13 bases. V shed 0 bases and J 8 bases; nucleotides not matched to a gene: 4. Germline V lookup: CDR1 WNHNN, CDR2 SYGVQD (reference sequence). The CDR3 is made up of 16 amino acids. The CDR3 protein is CASSESGLAGRDEQFF. The CDR3 DNA follows: TGCGCCAGCAGTGAGTCGGGACTAGCGGGACGGGATGAGCAGTTCTTC.

This clone has only a few counts. The chain uses TRBV14 and TRBJ2-1; D gene uncertain. Trimming stripped 3 bases from V and 8 bases from J, with 8 bases between. Germline-derived CDR1 and CDR2 are SGHDN and FVKESK. The CDR3 covers 12 residues. The CDR3 protein is CASSQRQHEQFF. Written as DNA, the CDR3 is TGTGCCAGCAGCCAGAGGCAACATGAGCAGTTCTTC.